This T cell receptor beta chain was captured in a study of cytomegalovirus exposure and HLA in healthy donors (dated by TCRdb to about 2017). General notes on the study: An earlier analysis of approximately 640 of the donors reported 250 to 300 Gb of sequence data and roughly 100 million unique TCR beta sequences from about 179 million T cells. The study used immunosequencing to profile the T cell repertoires of more than 650 subjects and linked those repertoires to cytomegalovirus serostatus. The study was designed to test whether signatures of past pathogen exposure could be identified by cataloging public T cell receptors. Roughly 290 gigabases of sequencing data and 70 million to 95 million unique TCR sequences made up an early release that covered approximately 650 HLA-typed donors. An earlier analysis of several hundred of the donors applied high-throughput TCR beta sequencing to assess whether each TCR beta V gene segment acted as functional or pseudogenic. In a later genetic analysis, genome-wide SNP genotypes for about 65% of the 666 donors were used, and that subset was treated as a discovery cohort. Across approximately 420 genotyped donors of the cohort, an average of approximately 240,000 unique TCR beta nucleotide sequences per donor were sequenced, and approximately 17% of those sequences were non-productive. Of the approximately 400 genotyped donors, less than 85% were placed in the genetic ancestry cluster associated with self-reported Caucasian donors. Alongside the repertoire data, information on donor age, sex, ethnicity and CMV serostatus was compiled. To predict cytomegalovirus infection status, the study combined high-throughput TCR immunosequencing, statistical association of individual TCRs with disease status, and machine learning. All discovery cohort repertoires had been generated using a single sequencing platform. In addition to the first cohort of hundreds of subjects, a separate validation cohort of approximately 110 different subjects was used. Rather than using new phenotypic data, the later analysis identified candidate immune exposures from TCR beta sequences and from how often those sequences occurred across donors. In a later analysis, previously published TCR beta repertoires from 670 or so donors were re-analyzed and high-resolution HLA genotyping was added so that TCR occurrence patterns could be studied. A handful of DR-DQ haplotypes were handled as single units for association and clustering because linkage in the cohort was strong. Typing coverage differed by locus: A, B, C, DRB1 and DQB1 were typed in roughly 620-640 donors, DQA1 in roughly 510, DPA1 in approximately 610, and DPB1 in just under 490. Both class I and class II loci were covered by HLA typing, at four-digit resolution. Study-level results and caveats: In a later analysis, HLA-associated TCR beta chains were found to be more clonally expanded and to have lower generation probabilities than equally common non-associated chains. Only TCR beta chains were sequenced in this cohort, and the absence of alpha or paired-chain data limited detectable features. Assigning TCR associations to individual alleles was difficult when HLA alleles, especially DR and DQ, strongly co-occurred. A later analysis associated about 17,000 TCR beta sequences with specific HLA alleles at a false discovery rate of 0.05. A later analysis found that TCR association rates varied across HLA loci, with DRB1 alleles showing the most associated TCRs and HLA-C alleles the fewest. Some IMGT-functional V segments, including TRBV6-2 and TRBV6-3, could not be distinguished by the 87-base-pair reads and were therefore excluded. Broadly in line with IMGT annotations, most TCR beta V segments showed up in productive rearrangements about 87% or about 30% of the time in an earlier analysis of a few hundred of the donors. In vitro tests confirmed that three of the cytomegalovirus-associated TCR beta chains recognize cytomegalovirus antigens. A total of 150 to 200 TCR beta chains were listed by the study as associated with cytomegalovirus. Cytomegalovirus status was reported to be diagnosed by the classifier with high specificity and sensitivity in both the original and validation cohorts. Linkage disequilibrium might explain the correlated functional status among segregating V segments, but an unknown experimental factor could not be excluded. In a later genetic analysis, a missense DCLRE1C variant was associated with V-gene and J-gene trimming of TCR beta chains, and the association was replicated in an independent cohort. Several of the top co-occurrence clusters appeared to be linked to parvovirus B19, influenza, CMV and Epstein-Barr virus, according to a later analysis. A later genetic analysis reported fewer N-insertions in productive TCRs among donors in an Asian-associated ancestry cluster than the approximately 700-donor mean. A later analysis found that most CMV-associated TCR beta chains appeared HLA-restricted, with HLA associations seemingly driven largely by CMV exposure. The sequencing pipeline was judged likely to have produced a cluster of highly shared sequence variants as a technical artifact. According to the authors, the approach could potentially be generalized to other disease states and immunological phenotypes. Because counts were too low, seventeen rarely observed V segments, including chromosome 9 orphons, were excluded from the earlier analysis of 500 to 700 of the donors. The presence/absence analyses assumed that sequencing depth was roughly uniform across donors, and that assumption may not be true. A further reported finding was that TCR beta sequences accurately predicted the HLA-A and HLA-B alleles for most subjects in the first cohort. While some public TCRs were present in many individuals, most TCR sequences turned up only very rarely across donors. Because HLA typing was missing for some donors at each locus, association tests included only the typed subset. CMV serostatus was the only immune exposure information available for the cohort.

The library came from the immunoSEQ multiplex PCR assay. For the multiplex PCR, a mixture combining 60 forward primers for TCR Vbeta segments and 13 reverse primers for TCR Jbeta segments was used. The CDR3 region of rearranged TCR beta genes was amplified from genomic DNA with a multiplex PCR assay. Amplified TCR beta libraries were sequenced as 87-base-pair reads on the Illumina HiSeq System. The original pipeline was this. In a later analysis, tens of millions of unique TCR beta chains were counted across the approximately 640 repertoires, and about 9.9 million of these chains were shared by at least two donors. A nearest-neighbor algorithm error-corrected the raw reads and collapsed the reads into unique sequences, merging closely related sequences to remove PCR and sequencing errors. CDR3 sequences were aligned to IMGT reference sequences to assign V, D and J gene segments. For a sequence to be retained, a match of at least six nucleotides to both a V gene segment and a J gene segment was required. Rearrangements were called productive when the CDR3 lacked stop codons and stayed in frame with V and J; all others were non-productive. CDR3 was defined by IMGT convention, running from the second conserved V-encoded cysteine to the conserved J-encoded phenylalanine. In an earlier analysis of around 600 of the donors, sequences lacking an unambiguous match to a single V gene segment were excluded. An earlier analysis of 587 of the donors called V segments functional above 56.7% productive rearrangements and segregating when the between-donor standard deviation exceeded 5%. A statistical classification framework was developed to diagnose cytomegalovirus status using the catalog of TCR beta chain sequences. In a later analysis, TCR nucleotide sequences were compared against IMGT/GENE-DB human TR gene sequences so that V and J genes could be assigned. The TCRdist pipeline was used in a later analysis to assign CDR3 sequences and most-parsimonious VDJ recombination scenarios. A later analysis defined each TCR beta chain by its CDR3 amino acid sequence plus V-gene family, and excluded reads lacking a unique V-gene family. As a way to deal with suspected cross-contamination and a sequencing artifact, a later analysis dropped 450 to 600 nucleotide sequences that were highly shared and had low generation probability. A later analysis calculated a clonal expansion index for each public chain from normalized within-repertoire ranks of inferred template counts. Generation probabilities in a later analysis came from a VDJ recombination model fitted to out-of-frame rearrangements, and those results were checked against IGoR. In a later analysis, hypergeometric tests were used to score TCR-TCR, TCR-HLA and TCR-CMV co-occurrence, with a repertoire-size bias correction applied to TCR pairs. False discovery rates were estimated in a later analysis by permuting HLA or CMV assignments 20 times. In a later analysis, co-occurring TCRs were grouped with DBSCAN, and TCRdist sequence similarity was added when clustering was performed within HLA-allele-positive subsets. Repertoires with fewer than 30,000 or more than 120,000 public chains were left out of co-occurrence clustering, as were about 5 repertoires with anomalous nucleotide sharing. TCRdb's version of the immuneACCESS table is confined to in-frame rearrangements and falls short of the full clone set. An unresolved V gene accounts for under half of the shortfall where checked; the remainder is of unknown origin. The DNA gave D and trimming, while V, J and clone size come from that table. The sample table contains 150,000 to 200,000 clones; only one count was recorded for approximately 81% of them. The ten biggest clones cover 2% to 2.5% of the sample.

V is clipped by 7 bases and J by 0 bases, and the sequence between their germline boundaries is 8 bases long. Measured from the cysteine to the phenylalanine, the CDR3 is 13 residues long. Only CDR3 DNA remains: 39 bases, in frame from the first base. The germline V gene (reference sequence) specifies SGHNT as CDR1 and YYREEE as CDR2. Worth noting for this clone: Its antigen remains unidentified. Base qualities are not recorded, but no much larger clone differs from it by a single base.

The cohort consisted of hundreds of healthy bone marrow donors. At the time of sampling, every cohort member was nominally healthy, though immune exposures that went unrecorded were likely present. The donor tested CMV seronegative and was one of the 352 seronegative cohort members. A peripheral blood sample was collected from each donor, and TCR beta sequencing was performed on peripheral blood mononuclear cells. Genomic DNA extraction from the blood cell samples was performed with the Qiagen DNeasy Blood Extraction Kit. The chain links TRBV5-4 with TRBJ1-3, with the identity of the D gene unclear. The clonotype was recovered from a woman aged 30 to 39 in good health and CMV-seronegative. Sequencing input: PBMCs. The CDR3 reads as follows: CASFRDSGNTIYF. The sequenced DNA is TGTGCCAGCTTCCGGGACTCTGGAAACACCATATATTTT.